The 9 T cell receptor beta chains presented below share a single source sample, sequenced in a study of cytomegalovirus exposure and HLA in healthy donors. Profiled with immunoSEQ multiplex PCR; TCRdb holds only in-frame clones, not every one. The table has 110,000 or so clones, approximately 87% seen once. The sample was PBMCs. Every receptor here comes from a woman aged 25 to 39 in good health and CMV-seronegative.

The chain uses TRBV29-1 and TRBJ2-5; 10 positions agree with TRBD1. The germline V gene has CDR1 SQVTM and CDR2 ANQGSEA. V lost 4 bases and J lost 5; bases outside the gene matches: 10. There are 15 residues in the CDR3. The DNA for the CDR3 is TGCAGCGTTGTTCACGTTGGGACAGGGGTTGAGACCCAGTACTTC. Translating it yields CSVVHVGTGVETQYF.

The chain combines TRBV5-1 with TRBJ2-2; no clear D gene. In germline, CDR1 is SGHRS, CDR2 YFSETQ. The V end was cut by 4 bases, the J end by 1 base, with 5 bases between. The CDR3 consists of 13 residues. This chain's CDR3 is CASSGQNTGELFF. The CDR3 nucleotides read TGCGCCAGCAGCGGGCAGAACACCGGGGAGCTGTTTTTT.

The chain combines TRBV2 with TRBJ2-7; D gene unclear. Germline V gives CDR1 SNHLY, CDR2 FYNNEI. V was shortened by 7 bases and J by 4 bases, with 14 bases between the two germline ends. The CDR3 loop spans 13 amino acids. DNA of the CDR3: TGTGCCAGCATAAATAGCCCCCCATACGAGCAGTACTTC. Translated, it gives CASINSPPYEQYF.

The gene calls are TRBV5-1 and TRBJ2-3, with D perhaps TRBD2 (5 bases). Trimming stripped 0 bases from V and 2 bases from J, with 19 bases between. This CDR3 is built from 18 residues. The germline V gene has CDR1 SGHRS and CDR2 YFSETQ. The CDR3 DNA sequence: TGCGCCAGCAGCTTGGTCGGCCACCACCCAGCGGTCACAGATACGCAGTATTTT. Its translation is CASSLVGHHPAVTDTQYF.

V and J are TRBV5-4 and TRBJ2-7; TRBD2 agrees at 8 bases. The CDR3 sequence is 15 residues long. Germline CDR1 SGHNT, CDR2 YYREEE (reference sequence). Trimming took 5 bases from V and 2 from J; bases not matched to a gene: 9. The CDR3 reads CASRPVPGGTYEQYF. The CDR3 DNA follows: TGTGCCAGCAGGCCCGTCCCGGGGGGGACCTACGAGCAGTACTTC.

The rearrangement uses TRBV5-1 and TRBJ2-5; TRBD1 matches at 10 bases. Losses at the gene ends were 0 bases for V and 5 bases for J; bases not matched to a gene: 13. CDR1 SGHRS and CDR2 YFSETQ come from the germline V gene. CDR3 length: 18 residues. CDR3 DNA: TGCGCCAGCAGCTTGGATCCCTTAGACAGGGGGCTCAGGGAGACCCAGTACTTC. Amino acid sequence: CASSLDPLDRGLRETQYF.

This rearrangement joins TRBV30 to TRBJ2-1, with 9 bases matching TRBD1. Germline CDR1 reads GTSNPN; CDR2 reads SVGIG (reference sequence). Germline trimming cut 3 bases from V and 9 bases from J; bases unmatched to any gene: 9. CDR3 size: 14 residues. The CDR3: CAWSPGQGTVEQFF. The CDR3 nucleotides read TGTGCCTGGAGCCCTGGACAGGGGACGGTTGAGCAGTTCTTC.

The gene calls are TRBV5-1 and TRBJ1-4; D remains ambiguous. Between the trimmed V and J ends, which lost 0 bases and 4 bases, there was a span of 10 bases. Germline V gene data show CDR1 as SGHRS and CDR2 as YFSETQ. The CDR3 runs 15 residues. The CDR3 sequence: CASSLDGQVNEKLFF. As DNA, the CDR3 is TGCGCCAGCAGCTTGGATGGTCAGGTTAATGAAAAACTGTTTTTT.

This chain connects TRBV19 to TRBJ2-4; D perhaps matches TRBD2 (5 bases). Trimming took 1 base from V and 12 from J, leaving 10 bases between them. The germline V gene has CDR1 LNHDA and CDR2 SQIVND (reference sequence). This CDR3 contains 12 residues. The CDR3 protein is CASSIAGVGQYF. CDR3 nucleotides: TGTGCCAGTAGTATAGCCGGGGTTGGTCAGTACTTC. Using reference TRBV19 and TRBJ2-4 for the parts outside the CDR3, the full variable domain is DGGITQSPKYLFRKEGQNVTLSCEQNLNHDAMYWYRQDPGQGLRLIYYSQIVNDFQKGDIAEGYSVSREKKESFPLTVTSAQKNPTAFYLCASSIAGVGQYFGAGTRLSVL.